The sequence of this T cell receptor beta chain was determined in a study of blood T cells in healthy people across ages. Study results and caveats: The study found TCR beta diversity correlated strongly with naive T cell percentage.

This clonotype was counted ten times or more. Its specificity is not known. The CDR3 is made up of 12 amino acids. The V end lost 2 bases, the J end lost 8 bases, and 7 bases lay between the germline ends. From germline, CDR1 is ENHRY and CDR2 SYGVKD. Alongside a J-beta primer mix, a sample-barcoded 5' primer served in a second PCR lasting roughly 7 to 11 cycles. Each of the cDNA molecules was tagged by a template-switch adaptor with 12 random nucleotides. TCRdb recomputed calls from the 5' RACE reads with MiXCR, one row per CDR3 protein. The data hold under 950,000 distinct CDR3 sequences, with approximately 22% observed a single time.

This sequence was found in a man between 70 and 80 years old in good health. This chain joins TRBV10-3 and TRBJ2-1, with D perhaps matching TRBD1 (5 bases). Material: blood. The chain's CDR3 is CAISEGQYEQFF. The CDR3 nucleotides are TGTGCCATCAGTGAGGGACAATATGAGCAGTTCTTC.